A single sample gave rise to the 3 T cell receptor beta chains below, sequenced in a study of Graves' ophthalmopathy and Graves' hyperthyroidism. RNA transcripts provided the template for amplifying TCR beta CDR3 regions. RT-PCR with HTBI primers came first, then second-round multiplex PCR. One entry per CDR3 protein results from TCRdb running MiXCR on the multiplex PCR reads. The repertoire holds over a million distinct CDR3 sequences, with around a third as singletons. The sequencing input was peripheral blood or thyroid tissue (not recorded which). The receptor source for this set is an adult man with Graves' hyperthyroidism.

Only one count was recorded for this clonotype. CDR3 protein: CASSLLGTSGETQYF. The CDR3 region has the DNA TGTGCCAGCAGTTTACTCGGGACTAGCGGGGAGACCCAGTACTTC. The rearrangement uses TRBV7-2 and TRBJ2-5; 12 nucleotides match TRBD2. There are 15 residues in the CDR3. V shed 6 bases and J 5 bases; nucleotides not matched to a gene: 7. Germline V lookup: CDR1 SGHTA, CDR2 FQGNSA.

In this sample, this clonotype turned up many times. V and J are TRBV29-1 and TRBJ2-2, with D perhaps TRBD2 (6 bases). CDR3 size: 14 residues. Germline V gene sequence: CDR1 SQVTM, CDR2 ANQGSEA. V was cut by 3 bases and J by 0 bases, with 8 bases left in between. CDR3 DNA: TGCAGCGTTGAGCGGGGAGCGAACACCGGGGAGCTGTTTTTT. Translation gives CSVERGANTGELFF.

This clonotype was seen a few times. The rearrangement uses TRBV10-2 and TRBJ2-2; the D is unclear. V was trimmed by 7 bases and J by 0 bases, leaving 15 bases between them. In germline, CDR1 is WSHSY, CDR2 SAAADI. CDR3 length: 16 amino acids. CDR3 sequence: CASTEIGVANTGELFF. The CDR3 region has the DNA TGCGCCAGCACCGAAATTGGGGTCGCGAACACCGGGGAGCTGTTTTTT.